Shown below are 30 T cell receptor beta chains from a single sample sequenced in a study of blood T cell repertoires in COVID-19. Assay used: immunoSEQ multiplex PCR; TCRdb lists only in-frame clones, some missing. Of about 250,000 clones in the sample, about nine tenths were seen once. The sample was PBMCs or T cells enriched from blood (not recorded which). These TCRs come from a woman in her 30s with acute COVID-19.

CDR3 DNA: TGCAGTGCTAGTTGGGCGACACAGGGGGCCTACGAGCAGTACTTC. Protein product: CSASWATQGAYEQYF. J is TRBJ2-7 and V is TRBV20-1; 8 bases line up with TRBD1. Trimming removed 3 bases from V and 2 bases from J; junction bases left unmatched: 9. The CDR3 length is 15 residues. The germline V gene has CDR1 DFQATT and CDR2 SNEGSKA (reference sequence).

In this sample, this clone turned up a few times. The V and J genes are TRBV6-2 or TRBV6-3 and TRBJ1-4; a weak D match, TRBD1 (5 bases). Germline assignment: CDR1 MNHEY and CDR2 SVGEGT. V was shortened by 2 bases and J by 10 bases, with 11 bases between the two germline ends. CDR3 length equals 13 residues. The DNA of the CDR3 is TGTGCCAGCAGTTACACGGACACCCGAAAACTGTTTTTT. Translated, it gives CASSYTDTRKLFF.

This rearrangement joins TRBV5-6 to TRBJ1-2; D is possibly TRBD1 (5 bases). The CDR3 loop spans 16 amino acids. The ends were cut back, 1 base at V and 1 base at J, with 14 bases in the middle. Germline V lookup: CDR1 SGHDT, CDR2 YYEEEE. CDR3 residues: CASSLSAGWGNYGYTF. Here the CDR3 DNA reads TGTGCCAGCAGCTTGTCGGCAGGGTGGGGTAACTATGGCTACACCTTC.

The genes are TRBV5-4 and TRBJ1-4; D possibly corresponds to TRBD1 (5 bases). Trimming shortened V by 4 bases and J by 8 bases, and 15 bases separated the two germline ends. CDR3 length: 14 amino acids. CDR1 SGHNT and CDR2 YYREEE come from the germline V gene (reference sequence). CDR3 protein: CASSVGGTWEKLFF. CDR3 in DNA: TGTGCCAGCAGCGTTGGCGGGACGTGGGAAAAACTGTTTTTT.

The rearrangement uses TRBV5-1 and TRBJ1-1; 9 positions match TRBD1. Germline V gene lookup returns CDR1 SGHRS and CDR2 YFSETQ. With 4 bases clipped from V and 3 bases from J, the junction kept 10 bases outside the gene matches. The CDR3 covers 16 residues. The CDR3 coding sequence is TGCGCCAGCAGCCCCCTCCTGACAGGGGGTGACACTGAAGCTTTCTTT. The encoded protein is CASSPLLTGGDTEAFF.

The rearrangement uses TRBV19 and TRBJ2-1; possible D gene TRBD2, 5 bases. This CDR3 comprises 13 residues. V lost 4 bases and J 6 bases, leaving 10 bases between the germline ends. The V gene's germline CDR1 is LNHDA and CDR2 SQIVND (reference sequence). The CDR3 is CASSTPSPNEQFF. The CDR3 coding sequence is TGTGCCAGTAGTACACCTAGCCCCAATGAGCAGTTCTTC.

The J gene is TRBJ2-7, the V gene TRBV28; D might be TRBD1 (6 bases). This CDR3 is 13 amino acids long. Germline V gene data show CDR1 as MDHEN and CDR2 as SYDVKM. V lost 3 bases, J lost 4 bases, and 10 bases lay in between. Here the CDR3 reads CASSLDSRYEQYF. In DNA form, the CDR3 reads TGTGCCAGCAGTTTGGACAGCCGATACGAGCAGTACTTC.

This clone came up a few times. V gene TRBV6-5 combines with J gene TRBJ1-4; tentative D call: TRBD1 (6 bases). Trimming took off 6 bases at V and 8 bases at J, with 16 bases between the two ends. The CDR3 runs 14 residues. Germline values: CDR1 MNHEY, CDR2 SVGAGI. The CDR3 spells CASSLTGTGEKLFF. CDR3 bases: TGTGCCAGCAGCCTTACAGGGACGGGCGAAAAACTGTTTTTT.

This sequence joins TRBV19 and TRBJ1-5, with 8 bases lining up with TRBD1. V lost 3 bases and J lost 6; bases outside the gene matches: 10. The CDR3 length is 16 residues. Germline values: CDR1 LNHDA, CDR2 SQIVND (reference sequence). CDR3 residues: CASSIGQGLAGQPQHF. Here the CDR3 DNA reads TGTGCCAGTAGTATCGGACAGGGCCTTGCGGGTCAGCCCCAGCATTTT.

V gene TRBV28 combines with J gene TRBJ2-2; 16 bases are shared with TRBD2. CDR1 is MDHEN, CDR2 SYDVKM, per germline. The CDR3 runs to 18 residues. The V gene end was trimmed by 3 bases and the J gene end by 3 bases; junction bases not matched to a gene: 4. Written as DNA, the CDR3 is TGTGCCAGCAGTTTGGGACTAGCGGGAGGGCTGGACACCGGGGAGCTGTTTTTT. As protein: CASSLGLAGGLDTGELFF.

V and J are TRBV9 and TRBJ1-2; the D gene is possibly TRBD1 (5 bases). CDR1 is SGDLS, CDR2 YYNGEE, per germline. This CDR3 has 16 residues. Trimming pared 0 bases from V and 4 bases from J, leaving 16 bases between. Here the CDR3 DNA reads TGTGCCAGCAGCGTAGGCCCCTCAGGGCGAGGCTATGGCTACACCTTC. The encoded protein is CASSVGPSGRGYGYTF.

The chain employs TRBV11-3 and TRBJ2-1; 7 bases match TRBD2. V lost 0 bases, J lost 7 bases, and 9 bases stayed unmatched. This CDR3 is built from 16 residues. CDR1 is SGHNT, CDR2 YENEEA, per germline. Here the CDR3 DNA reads TGTGCCAGCAGCTTAGATAAAGCGGGGCGGGCAAATGAGCAGTTCTTC. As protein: CASSLDKAGRANEQFF.

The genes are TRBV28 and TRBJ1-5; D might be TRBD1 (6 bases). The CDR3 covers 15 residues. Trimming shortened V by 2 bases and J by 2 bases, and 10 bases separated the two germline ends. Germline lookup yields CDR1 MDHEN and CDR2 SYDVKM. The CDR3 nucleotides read TGTGCCAGCAGTTTAGCAGGGGTAGGCAATCAGCCCCAGCATTTT. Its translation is CASSLAGVGNQPQHF.

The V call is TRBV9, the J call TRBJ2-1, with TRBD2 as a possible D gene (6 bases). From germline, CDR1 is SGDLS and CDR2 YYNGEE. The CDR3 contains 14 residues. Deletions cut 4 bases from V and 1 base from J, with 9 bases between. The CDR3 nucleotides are TGTGCCAGCAGCCTTGGGACTTCCTACAATGAGCAGTTCTTC. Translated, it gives CASSLGTSYNEQFF. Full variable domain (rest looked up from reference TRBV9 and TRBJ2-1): DSGVTQTPKHLITATGQRVTLRCSPRSGDLSVYWYQQSLDQGLQFLIQYYNGEERAKGNILERFSAQQFPDLHSELNLSSLELGDSALYFCASSLGTSYNEQFFGPGTRLTVL.

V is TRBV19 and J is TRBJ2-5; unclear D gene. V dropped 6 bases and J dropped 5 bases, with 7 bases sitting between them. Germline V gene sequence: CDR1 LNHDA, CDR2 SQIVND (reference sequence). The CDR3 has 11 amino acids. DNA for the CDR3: TGTGCCAGTAGGACGGGTGAGACCCAGTACTTC. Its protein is CASRTGETQYF.

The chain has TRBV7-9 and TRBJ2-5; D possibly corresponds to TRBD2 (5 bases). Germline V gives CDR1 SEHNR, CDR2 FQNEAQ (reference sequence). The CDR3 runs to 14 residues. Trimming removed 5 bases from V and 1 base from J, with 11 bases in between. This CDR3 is CASSPKTTQETQYF. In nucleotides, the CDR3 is TGTGCCAGCAGCCCGAAGACTACCCAAGAGACCCAGTACTTC.

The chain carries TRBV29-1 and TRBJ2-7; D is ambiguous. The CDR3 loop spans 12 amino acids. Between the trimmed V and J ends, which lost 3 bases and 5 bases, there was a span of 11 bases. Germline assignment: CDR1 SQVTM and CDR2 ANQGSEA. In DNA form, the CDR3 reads TGCAGCGTTGACGGAGAAACCCACGAGCAGTACTTC. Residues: CSVDGETHEQYF.

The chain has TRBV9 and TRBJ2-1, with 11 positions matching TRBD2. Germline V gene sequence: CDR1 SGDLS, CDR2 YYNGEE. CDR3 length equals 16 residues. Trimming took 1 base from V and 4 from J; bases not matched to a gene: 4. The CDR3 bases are TGTGCCAGCAGCGTATTCGGGACTAGCGGATACAATGAGCAGTTCTTC. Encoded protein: CASSVFGTSGYNEQFF. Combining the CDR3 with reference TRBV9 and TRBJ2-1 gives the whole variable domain DSGVTQTPKHLITATGQRVTLRCSPRSGDLSVYWYQQSLDQGLQFLIQYYNGEERAKGNILERFSAQQFPDLHSELNLSSLELGDSALYFCASSVFGTSGYNEQFFGPGTRLTVL.

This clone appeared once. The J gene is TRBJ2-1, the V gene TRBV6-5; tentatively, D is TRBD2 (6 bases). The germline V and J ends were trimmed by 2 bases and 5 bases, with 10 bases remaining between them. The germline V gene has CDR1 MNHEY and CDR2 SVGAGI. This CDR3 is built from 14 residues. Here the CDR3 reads CASSYRDFDNEQFF. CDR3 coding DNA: TGTGCCAGCAGTTACCGGGACTTTGACAATGAGCAGTTCTTC.

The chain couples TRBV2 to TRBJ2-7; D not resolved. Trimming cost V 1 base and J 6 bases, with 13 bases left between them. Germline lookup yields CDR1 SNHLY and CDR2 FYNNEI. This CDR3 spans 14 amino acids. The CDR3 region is CASSEVEAPGEQYF. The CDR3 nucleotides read TGTGCCAGCAGTGAAGTAGAGGCCCCCGGCGAGCAGTACTTC. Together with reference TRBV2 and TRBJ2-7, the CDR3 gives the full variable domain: EPEVTQTPSHQVTQMGQEVILRCVPISNHLYFYWYRQILGQKVEFLVSFYNNEISEKSEIFDDQFSVERPDGSNFTLKIRSTKLEDSAMYFCASSEVEAPGEQYFGPGTRLTVT.

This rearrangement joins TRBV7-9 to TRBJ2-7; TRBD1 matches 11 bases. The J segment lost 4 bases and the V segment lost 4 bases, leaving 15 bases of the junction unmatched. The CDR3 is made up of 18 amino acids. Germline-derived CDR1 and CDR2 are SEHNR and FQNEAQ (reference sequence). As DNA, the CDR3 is TGTGCCAGCAGCTCCTACCGGGACAGGGGGAGCGGGAGGTACGAGCAGTACTTC. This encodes CASSSYRDRGSGRYEQYF.

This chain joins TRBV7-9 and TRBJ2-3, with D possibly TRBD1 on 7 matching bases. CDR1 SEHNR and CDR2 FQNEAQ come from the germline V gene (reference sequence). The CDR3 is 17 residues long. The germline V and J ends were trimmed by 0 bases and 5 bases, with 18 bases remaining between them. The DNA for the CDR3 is TGTGCCAGCAGCTTAGCAGGTGGAGGGGGCAAGGTAGATACGCAGTATTTT. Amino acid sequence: CASSLAGGGGKVDTQYF.

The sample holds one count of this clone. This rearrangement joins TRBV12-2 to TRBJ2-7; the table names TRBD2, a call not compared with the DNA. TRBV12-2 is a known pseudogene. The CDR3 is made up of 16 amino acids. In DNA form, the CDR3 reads TGTGCAAGTCGCTTAGCGCGGCTAGCGGGAGTATACGAGCAGTACTTC. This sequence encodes CASRLARLAGVYEQYF.

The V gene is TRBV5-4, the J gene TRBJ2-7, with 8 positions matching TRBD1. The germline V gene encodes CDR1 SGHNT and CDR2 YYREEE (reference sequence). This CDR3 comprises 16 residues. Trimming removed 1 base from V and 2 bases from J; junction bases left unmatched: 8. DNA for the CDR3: TGTGCCAGCAGCTTGCTATGGGACAGGCCTACCTACGAGCAGTACTTC. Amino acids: CASSLLWDRPTYEQYF.

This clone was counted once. As DNA, the CDR3 is TGTGCCAGCAGCCCCGGGACAGTATCTTACAATGAGCAGTTCTTC. Translating it yields CASSPGTVSYNEQFF. The chain is built from TRBV28 and TRBJ2-1; TRBD1 aligns across 7 bases. The J segment lost 4 bases and the V segment lost 6 bases, leaving 9 bases of the junction unmatched. Per germline, CDR1 MDHEN and CDR2 SYDVKM. The CDR3 has 15 residues. Based on the CDR3 plus reference TRBV28 and TRBJ2-1, the full variable domain is DVKVTQSSRYLVKRTGEKVFLECVQDMDHENMFWYRQDPGLGLRLIYFSYDVKMKEKGDIPEGYSVSREKKERFSLILESASTNQTSMYLCASSPGTVSYNEQFFGPGTRLTVL.

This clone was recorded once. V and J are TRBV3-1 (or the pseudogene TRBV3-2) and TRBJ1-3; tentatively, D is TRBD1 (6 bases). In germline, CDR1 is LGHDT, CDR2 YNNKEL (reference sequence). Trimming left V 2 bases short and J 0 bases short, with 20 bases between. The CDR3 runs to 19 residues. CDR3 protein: CASSQLFEWDTNSGNTIYF. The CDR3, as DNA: TGTGCCAGCAGCCAATTATTTGAGTGGGACACAAACTCTGGAAACACCATATATTTT.

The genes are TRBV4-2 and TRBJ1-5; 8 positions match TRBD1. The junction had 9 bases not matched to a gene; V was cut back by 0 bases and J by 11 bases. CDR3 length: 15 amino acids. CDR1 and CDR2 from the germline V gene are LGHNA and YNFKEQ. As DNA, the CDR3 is TGTGCCAGCAGCCAAGAGGGACAGGCTTCCCAGTCCCAGCATTTT. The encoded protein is CASSQEGQASQSQHF.

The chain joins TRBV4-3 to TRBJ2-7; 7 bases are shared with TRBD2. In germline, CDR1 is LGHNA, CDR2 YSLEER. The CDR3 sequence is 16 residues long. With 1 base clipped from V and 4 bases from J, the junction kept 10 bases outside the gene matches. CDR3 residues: CASSQARASGNYEQYF. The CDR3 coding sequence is TGCGCCAGCAGCCAAGCCCGAGCTAGCGGTAATTACGAGCAGTACTTC.

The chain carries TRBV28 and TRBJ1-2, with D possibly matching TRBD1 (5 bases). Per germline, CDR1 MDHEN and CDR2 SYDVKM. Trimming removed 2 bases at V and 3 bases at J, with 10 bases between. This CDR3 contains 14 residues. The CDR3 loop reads CASSLEQAHYGYTF. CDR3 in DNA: TGTGCCAGCAGTTTAGAACAGGCCCACTATGGCTACACCTTC.

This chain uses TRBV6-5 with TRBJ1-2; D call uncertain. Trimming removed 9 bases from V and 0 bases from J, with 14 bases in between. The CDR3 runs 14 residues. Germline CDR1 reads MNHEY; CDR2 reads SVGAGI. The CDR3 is CASCRAAANYGYTF. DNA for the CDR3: TGTGCCAGTTGTAGGGCAGCGGCTAACTATGGCTACACCTTC.